This T cell receptor (beta chain) emerged from a study of T-cell reconstitution after alpha-beta-depleted transplantation in children. A library of TCRbeta sequences, prepared with unique molecular identifiers, was generated. TCRdb analysed the PCR reads with MiXCR anew, one entry per CDR3 protein. Here the sample spans over 550,000 distinct CDR3 sequences, about 10% being singletons. This clonotype was picked up many times. CDR1 is SNHLY and CDR2 is FYNNEI in the germline V gene. With 7 bases removed from V and 0 bases from J, the gap between germline ends came to 3 bases. The CDR3 contains 11 residues.

The TCR sequence derives from a human donor who donated a stem cell graft to a child with acute myeloid leukemia. J is TRBJ1-1 and V is TRBV2; D gene unclear. The sequences come from PBMCs from the stem cell graft donor, collected from the stem cell graft. CDR3 amino acids: CASKLNTEAFF. The CDR3 region has the DNA TGTGCCAGCAAACTGAACACTGAAGCTTTCTTT.